This T cell receptor beta chain was sequenced for a study of cytomegalovirus exposure and HLA in healthy donors. A multiplex PCR was run with 60 Vbeta primers and 13 Jbeta primers. TCRdb's copy holds only in-frame clones and misses some; the assay was immunoSEQ multiplex PCR. The data hold 95,000 or so clones, with 81% observed a single time. J was trimmed by 6 bases and V by 0 bases; bases with no gene match: 8. The CDR3 runs to 16 residues. CDR1 is MNHEY, CDR2 SMNVEV, per germline (reference sequence). Sample: PBMCs. The sequence derives from a woman aged 65 to 85 in good health and CMV-seropositive. This rearrangement joins TRBV27 to TRBJ2-1; 7 bases align to TRBD2. The CDR3, as DNA: TGTGCCAGCAGTTTATCGGGGAGGGTACGGACCAATGAGCAGTTCTTC. Amino acid sequence: CASSLSGRVRTNEQFF.